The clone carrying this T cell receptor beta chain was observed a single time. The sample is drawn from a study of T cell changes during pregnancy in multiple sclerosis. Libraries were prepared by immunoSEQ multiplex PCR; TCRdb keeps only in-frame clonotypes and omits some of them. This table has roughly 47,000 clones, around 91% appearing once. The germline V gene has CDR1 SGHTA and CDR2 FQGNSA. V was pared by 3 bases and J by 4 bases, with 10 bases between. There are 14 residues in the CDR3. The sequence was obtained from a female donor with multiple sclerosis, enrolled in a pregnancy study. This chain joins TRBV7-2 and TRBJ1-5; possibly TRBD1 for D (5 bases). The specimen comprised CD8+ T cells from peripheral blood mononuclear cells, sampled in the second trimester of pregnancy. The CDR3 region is CASSFGHSNQPQHF. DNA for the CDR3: TGTGCCAGCAGCTTTGGACACTCAAATCAGCCCCAGCATTTT.